This T cell receptor beta chain was sequenced for a study of T-cell reconstitution after alpha-beta-depleted transplantation in children (dated by TCRdb to the mid-2010s). Study-wide context: The study quantitatively tracked T-cell immune reconstitution after TCRalphabeta/CD19-depleted allogeneic hematopoietic cell transplantation in children using TCR repertoire profiling.

What the treatment or condition label conveys for this sample: allogeneic hematopoietic cell transplantation with graft depleted of TCRalphabeta T cells and CD19 B cells. The children who served as transplant recipients had been given grafts of TCRalphabeta/CD19-depleted allogeneic hematopoietic cells. The protocol used for the library was PCR. Data came from an Illumina HiSeq 2500. TCR library preparation used molecular barcoding, with unique molecular identifiers applied to normalize quantification of the TCRbeta repertoire. The public reads were reanalyzed by TCRdb: fastp trimming at Q25, MiXCR alignment, in-frame beta chains only. A single entry per CDR3 protein holds the most common genes and DNA from its merged rows. The sample includes around 450,000 distinct CDR3 sequences, with around 15% observed a single time. Jointly, the top ten make up around 28% of the sample. The CDR3 covers 16 residues, taking in both the cysteine and the phenylalanine. The sequence is cut down to CDR3 DNA, 48 bases in frame from base 1. Compared with germline, V lacks 0 bases and J lacks 2 bases; bases without a gene match: 5.

At least ten counts were recorded for this clonotype. There is no known antigen for this receptor. No much larger clone exists at a distance of one base, and base qualities are not known. Broad study findings and their caveats: In some patients, the high TCRbeta diversity seen at day 60 was put down to recipient T cells and intrathymic progenitors that had survived conditioning. The frequencies of hyperexpanded clones fell over the following months, and after one year, T-cell counts and TCRbeta diversity were mostly attributed to newly produced T cells. Apparently early alphabetaT-cell count recovery about two months after transplant reportedly relied on only several hundred rapidly expanded clones derived from non-depleted graft cells.

The sample consisted of PBMCs, mostly from graft donor cells, taken 360 days after TCRalphabeta/CD19-depleted stem cell transplant. This sequence originates from a boy under two years old who had a stem cell transplant for Wiskott-Aldrich syndrome, so the T cells may come from the graft donor. Rearrangement joined TRBV12-3 or TRBV12-4 to TRBJ2-5; 8 central bases correspond to TRBD1. This receptor carries the CDR3 CASSLATGGWQETQYF. DNA sequence: TGTGCCAGCAGTTTAGCAACAGGGGGGTGGCAAGAGACCCAGTACTTC.